What follows are 9 T cell receptor beta chains derived from one specimen sequenced in a study of blood T cells in healthy people across ages. Then a second PCR, running roughly 7 to 12 cycles, was carried out with a sample-barcoded 5' primer and a J-beta primer mix. Each CDR3 protein gets one entry after TCRdb re-called the 5' RACE reads with MiXCR. The sample carries roughly 1 million distinct CDR3 sequences, almost 25% recorded once. This same sample was also taken into another study, of T cells of mothers and their children.

The sequencing sample was made of blood. The source of these receptors is a girl aged 2-9 years in good health.

The chain recombines TRBV6-6 with TRBJ2-2; a possible D gene is TRBD2 (6 bases). V lost 6 bases and J 1 base, leaving 15 bases between the germline ends. Per germline, CDR1 MNHNY and CDR2 SVGAGI (reference sequence). The CDR3 loop spans 16 amino acids. The CDR3 coding sequence is TGTGCCAGCAGCCTACGGGGGTGGGGGAACACCGGGGAGCTGTTTTTT. Translating gives CASSLRGWGNTGELFF.

The chain links TRBV12-3 or TRBV12-4 to TRBJ1-1, with D uncertain. The CDR3 length is 12 residues. The V end was cut by 7 bases, the J end by 5 bases, with 11 bases between. Written as DNA, the CDR3 is TGTGCCAGCACCTTGGGAGTAACTGAAGCTTTCTTT. Translating gives CASTLGVTEAFF.

Regarding this clonotype: Compared with germline, one end of the junction differs, possibly owing to a read error. V usage is TRBV11-1 and J usage is TRBJ2-7; D not resolved. From germline, CDR1 is SGHAT and CDR2 FQDESV (reference sequence). CDR3 length: 13 amino acids. CDR3 coding DNA: TGTGTCAGCAGCGACGTACTTTCCTACGAGCAGTACTTC. It codes for CVSSDVLSYEQYF.

The V and J genes are TRBV7-8 and TRBJ2-5, with D possibly being TRBD1 (6 bases). This CDR3 has 16 amino acids. Germline CDR1 and CDR2: SGHVS and FQNEAQ. V shed 2 bases and J shed 5 bases, with 18 bases lying between them. The CDR3 sequence: CASSLFGPGQGETQYF. Here the CDR3 DNA reads TGTGCCAGCAGCTTATTTGGGCCAGGGCAGGGGGAGACCCAGTACTTC.

This clonotype has only a few counts. This rearrangement joins TRBV10-3 to TRBJ2-5, with D unclear. The end of the DNA is better explained by TRBJ2-7, so the J call may be wrong. Germline-derived CDR1 and CDR2 are ENHRY and SYGVKD. The length of the CDR3 is 13 residues. As DNA, the CDR3 is TGTGCCATCAGTGAGTCGCCGACCTACGAGCAGTACTTC. It translates to CAISESPTYEQYF.

V is TRBV29-1 and J is TRBJ1-2, with D tentatively TRBD1 (5 bases). From germline, CDR1 is SQVTM and CDR2 ANQGSEA. This CDR3 spans 14 amino acids. The V end lost 6 bases, the J end lost 2 bases, and 16 bases lay between the germline ends. CDR3 sequence (DNA): TGCAGCGTGCCTGGGGCCGGGGGGAACTATGGCTACACCTTC. Translating gives CSVPGAGGNYGYTF.

V gene TRBV7-2 combines with J gene TRBJ2-4; D is ambiguous. The CDR3 contains 15 residues. Trimming pared 1 base from V and 9 bases from J, leaving 16 bases between. In germline, CDR1 is SGHTA, CDR2 FQGNSA. The CDR3 DNA is TGTGCCAGCAGCTTAGTCGGTGACGGGTTCAGCATTCAGTACTTC. Amino acids: CASSLVGDGFSIQYF.

Only a few counts were recorded for this clonotype. The rearrangement links TRBV27 to TRBJ2-5; the match to TRBD1 covers 7 bases. The end of the DNA aligns better with TRBJ2-1, so the J call may be wrong. This CDR3 comprises 16 residues. Germline values: CDR1 MNHEY, CDR2 SMNVEV (reference sequence). CDR3 loop: CASTDAGTVGLDEQFF. The CDR3 DNA is TGTGCCAGCACCGACGCCGGGACAGTGGGTCTGGATGAGCAGTTCTTC.

The sample holds a few counts of this clonotype. This chain links TRBV20-1 with TRBJ2-1; 9 positions match TRBD2. The J call is doubtful: the DNA matches TRBJ2-5 better. CDR3 length: 16 residues. Germline lookup yields CDR1 DFQATT and CDR2 SNEGSKA (reference sequence). The CDR3 loop is CSARDDRGGAGETQYF. The CDR3 DNA reads as TGCAGTGCTAGAGATGATCGCGGGGGGGCCGGTGAGACCCAGTACTTC.